One sample yielded the 12 T cell receptor beta chains listed below, sequenced in a study of vaccination and CD4 T cells after COVID-19 (dated by TCRdb to the early 2020s). Their recognized antigens are unknown. The treatment or condition label corresponds to: roughly 11-day PBMC culture with coronavirus spike peptide pools or control peptides (ViraFEST assay). The method behind the library was PCR. Sequencing was carried out with an Illumina iSeq 100. TCR sequencing of DNA from cultured CD4+ T cells used the Oncomine TCR Beta short-read assay at the Johns Hopkins FTIC core. Using fastp at Q25 and MiXCR, TCRdb reprocessed the public reads and kept productive beta chains. A single entry per CDR3 protein holds the most common genes and DNA from its merged rows. The sample table contains about 15,000 distinct CDR3 sequences; only one count was recorded for around 60% of them. 10% to 15% of the sample is held by the ten biggest clonotypes.

Sequencing input: CD4+ T cells from blood, cultured in vitro. These receptors were collected from a human donor who had recovered from COVID-19.

This clonotype was recorded once. The V call is TRBV5-1, the J call TRBJ2-5; 9 nucleotides align to TRBD1. The V gene's germline CDR1 is SGHRS and CDR2 YFSETQ. The CDR3 length is 15 residues. Trimming took 5 bases from V and 4 from J; bases not matched to a gene: 9. The CDR3 DNA reads TGCGCCAGCAGGTCAACAGGGGGCGCGGGAGAGACCCAGTACTTC. It codes for CASRSTGGAGETQYF.

The chain has TRBV7-3 and TRBJ2-1; TRBD2 aligns across 11 bases. Germline trimming cut 6 bases from V and 3 bases from J; bases unmatched to any gene: 10. The germline gives CDR1 SGHTA, CDR2 FQGTGA. CDR3 size: 17 residues. CDR3 DNA sequence: TGTGCCAGCAGGATACGTCCGGGACTAGCGGACTACAATGAGCAGTTCTTC. This codes for CASRIRPGLADYNEQFF.

This CDR3 is CASNIPGSEQYF. DNA of the CDR3: TGTGCCAGCAATATTCCAGGGTCCGAGCAGTACTTC. This chain links TRBV2 with TRBJ2-7; D may be TRBD1 (5 bases). CDR1 is SNHLY and CDR2 is FYNNEI in the germline V gene. The CDR3 contains 12 residues. Trimming took off 7 bases at V and 6 bases at J, with 13 bases between the two ends.

This clonotype has a handful of counts. The genes are TRBV11-1 and TRBJ1-2; 7 nucleotides match TRBD1. This CDR3 has 14 residues. CDR1 and CDR2 from the germline V gene are SGHAT and FQDESV (reference sequence). The V segment lost 3 bases and the J segment 2 bases; nucleotides outside the gene matches: 3. Written as DNA, the CDR3 is TGTGCCAGCAGCTTGGGACAGCAGAACTATGGCTACACCTTC. Amino acid sequence: CASSLGQQNYGYTF.

The CDR3 DNA is TGTGCCAGCTCACTCCTGGACAGGGCCCAATACGAGCAGTACTTC. As protein: CASSLLDRAQYEQYF. The chain uses TRBV18 and TRBJ2-7; TRBD1 matches at 8 bases. CDR1 and CDR2 (germline): KGHSH, LQKENI. The CDR3 consists of 15 residues. With V trimmed by 4 bases and J by 4 bases, 9 bases remained unmatched.

This chain joins TRBV7-9 and TRBJ2-3; 11 nucleotides match TRBD2. The CDR3 covers 17 residues. CDR1 is SEHNR, CDR2 FQNEAQ, per germline (reference sequence). V lost 1 base, J lost 5 bases, and 8 bases stayed unmatched. The DNA of the CDR3 is TGTGCCAGCAGCTTAGGCATTAGCGGGAGGGGGATAGATACGCAGTATTTT. Translation: CASSLGISGRGIDTQYF.

V is TRBV28 and J is TRBJ1-5; D unclear. The CDR3 totals 15 residues. The germline gives CDR1 MDHEN, CDR2 SYDVKM. With 5 bases removed from V and 3 bases from J, the gap between germline ends came to 14 bases. This CDR3 is CASSLGLGVNQPQHF. The CDR3 DNA follows: TGTGCCAGCAGTCTAGGACTTGGCGTCAATCAGCCCCAGCATTTT.

This rearrangement joins TRBV19 to TRBJ1-2, with D uncertain. Germline values: CDR1 LNHDA, CDR2 SQIVND (reference sequence). V gave up 4 bases and J gave up 0 bases, with 12 bases separating them. The CDR3 runs to 15 residues. The CDR3 protein is CASSTETLTNYGYTF. CDR3 bases: TGTGCCAGTAGTACCGAGACCCTCACTAACTATGGCTACACCTTC.

The chain carries TRBV6-2 or TRBV6-3 and TRBJ2-7, with 15 nucleotides matching TRBD2. The CDR3 has 20 amino acids. V trimming: 0 bases; J trimming: 2 bases; junction bases outside the gene matches: 11. CDR1 is MNHEY and CDR2 is SVGEGT in the germline V gene. CDR3 region: CASSYSSIWTSGGVAYEQYF. The CDR3 DNA reads TGTGCCAGCAGTTACTCGAGCATCTGGACTAGCGGGGGGGTCGCCTACGAGCAGTACTTC.

The rearrangement uses TRBV28 and TRBJ2-7; 12 bases agree with TRBD2. Per germline, CDR1 MDHEN and CDR2 SYDVKM. V lost 3 bases, J lost 5 bases, and 8 bases stayed unmatched. The CDR3 is 16 residues long. The CDR3 DNA follows: TGTGCCAGCAGTTTCCTAGCGGGAGGGCCCTCAGACGAGCAGTACTTC. Amino acid sequence: CASSFLAGGPSDEQYF.

This clonotype is a singleton in its sample. The chain links TRBV29-1 to TRBJ1-3, with 8 bases lining up with TRBD1. The germline V gene has CDR1 SQVTM and CDR2 ANQGSEA. The ends lost 3 bases at V and 2 bases at J; junction bases unmatched: 3. The CDR3 consists of 14 residues. The CDR3 loop is CSVEKDRAGNTIYF. The DNA of the CDR3 is TGCAGCGTTGAGAAGGACAGGGCTGGAAACACCATATATTTT.

Only a few counts were recorded for this clonotype. The chain has TRBV30 and TRBJ1-1, with 9 bases fitting TRBD1. V was clipped by 2 bases and J by 5 bases; unmatched bases: 6. This CDR3 is built from 14 residues. Germline V gene data show CDR1 as GTSNPN and CDR2 as SVGIG (reference sequence). The CDR3 protein is CAWSTHRGRTEAFF. Written as DNA, the CDR3 is TGTGCCTGGAGTACCCACAGGGGGCGGACTGAAGCTTTCTTT.